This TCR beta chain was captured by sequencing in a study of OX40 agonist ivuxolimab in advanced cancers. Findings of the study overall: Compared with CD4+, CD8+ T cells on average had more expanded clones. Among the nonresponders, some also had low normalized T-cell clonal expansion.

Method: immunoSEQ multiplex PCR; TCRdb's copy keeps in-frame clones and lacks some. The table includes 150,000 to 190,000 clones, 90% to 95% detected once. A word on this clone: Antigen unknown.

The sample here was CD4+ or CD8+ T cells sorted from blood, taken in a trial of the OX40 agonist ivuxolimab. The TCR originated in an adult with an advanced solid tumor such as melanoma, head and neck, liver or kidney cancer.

The CDR3, as DNA: TGCGCCAGCAGCCAAGGGAGGAGTAGGAATGAAAAACTGTTTTTT. As protein: CASSQGRSRNEKLFF. The chain joins TRBV4-3 to TRBJ1-4; the D is unclear. V was shortened by 1 base and J by 5 bases, with 11 bases between the two germline ends. The CDR3 is 15 residues long. Germline-derived CDR1 and CDR2 are LGHNA and YSLEER.